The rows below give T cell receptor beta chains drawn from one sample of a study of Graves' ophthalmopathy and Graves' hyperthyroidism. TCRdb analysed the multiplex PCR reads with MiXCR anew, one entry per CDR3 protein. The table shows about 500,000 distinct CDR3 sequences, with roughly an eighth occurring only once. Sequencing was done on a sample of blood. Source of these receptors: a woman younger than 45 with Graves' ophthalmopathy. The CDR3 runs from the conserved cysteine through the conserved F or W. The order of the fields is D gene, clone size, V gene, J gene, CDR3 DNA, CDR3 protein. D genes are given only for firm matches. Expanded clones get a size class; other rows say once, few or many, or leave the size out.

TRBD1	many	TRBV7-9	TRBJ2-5	TGTGCCAGCAGCCCGGGACAGGGAGAAGAGACCCAGTACTTC	CASSPGQGEETQYF
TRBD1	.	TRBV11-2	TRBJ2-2	TGTGCCAGCAGCTTAGACGGTCGTTGGGACAGGGGACCCGCGAACACCGGGGAGCTGTTTTTT	CASSLDGRWDRGPANTGELFF
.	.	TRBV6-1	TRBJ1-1	TGTGCCAGCACCTCGGGCAGGGACACTGAAGCTTTCTTT	CASTSGRDTEAFF
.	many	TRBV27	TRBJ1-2	TGTGCCAGCGGGGGGGCCCGGGGCGGCGGCTACACCTTC	CASGGARGGGYTF
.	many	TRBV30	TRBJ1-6	TGTGCCTGGAGCGAGACAGATAATTCACCCCTCCACTTT	CAWSETDNSPLHF
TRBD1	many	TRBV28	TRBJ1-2	TGTGCCAGCAGTTTTGGACAGGGGGTCGTCTATGGCTACACCTTC	CASSFGQGVVYGYTF
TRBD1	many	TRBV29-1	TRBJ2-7	TGCAGCGCCCGGGACAGCTCCTACGAGCAGTACTTC	CSARDSSYEQYF
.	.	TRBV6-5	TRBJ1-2	TGTGCCAGCAGTTACGGGGCCCCCCGGGTTTATGGCTACACCTTC	CASSYGAPRVYGYTF
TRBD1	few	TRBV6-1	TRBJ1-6	TGTGCCAGCAGTCCACAGGGGGGAACCTATAATTCACCCCTCCACTTT	CASSPQGGTYNSPLHF
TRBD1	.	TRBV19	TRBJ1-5	TGTGCCAGTAGTGGCCCGAACAGGGGGCCGGGCAATCAGCCCCAGCATTTT	CASSGPNRGPGNQPQHF
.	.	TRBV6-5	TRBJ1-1	TGTGCCAGCAGTTACTCGGTTTCAGGGACTGAAGCTTTCTTT	CASSYSVSGTEAFF
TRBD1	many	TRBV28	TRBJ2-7	TGTGCCAGCAGTCGGGACAGGGGGCTGCACGAGCAGTACTTC	CASSRDRGLHEQYF
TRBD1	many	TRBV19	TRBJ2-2	TGTGCCGGTATGCGGGACAGGTCCTACACCGGGGAGCTGTTTTTT	CAGMRDRSYTGELFF
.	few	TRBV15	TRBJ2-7	TGTGCCACCAGCAGAGATACAGGGAAGGCGTCCGAGCAGTACTTC	CATSRDTGKASEQYF
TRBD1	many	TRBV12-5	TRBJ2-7	TGTGCTAGTGGTTTACGTTTGGGGACAGGGGGGTCCTACGAGCAGTACTTC	CASGLRLGTGGSYEQYF
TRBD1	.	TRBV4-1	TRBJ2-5	TGCGCCAGCGGCCAGGGACAGTTCTGGGAGACCCAGTACTTC	CASGQGQFWETQYF
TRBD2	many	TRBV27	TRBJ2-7	TGTGCCAGCAGGCAGCGGGGGACCTCTGGGGAGCAGTACTTC	CASRQRGTSGEQYF
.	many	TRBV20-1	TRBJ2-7	TGCAGTGCGCTCGGCGGGACGGTCTACGAGCAGTACTTC	CSALGGTVYEQYF
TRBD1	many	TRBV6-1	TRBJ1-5	TGTGCCAGCAGTGATGGGACAGGCCTTAATCAGCCCCAGCATTTT	CASSDGTGLNQPQHF
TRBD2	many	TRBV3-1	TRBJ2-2	TGTGCCAGCAGCCAAGCGGGCAAGCGGGGGCCTACGAACACCGGGGAGCTGTTTTTT	CASSQAGKRGPTNTGELFF
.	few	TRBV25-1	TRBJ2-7	TGTGCCAGCAGTGAATATCGGGGCGAGCAGTACTTC	CASSEYRGEQYF
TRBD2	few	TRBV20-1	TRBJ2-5	TGCAGTGCTAGAGATTTCTGGACTAGCGGGGTTCGGGAGACCCAGTACTTC	CSARDFWTSGVRETQYF
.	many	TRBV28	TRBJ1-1	TGTGCCAGCGGAGACAGACACGGGTACACTGAAGCTTTCTTT	CASGDRHGYTEAFF
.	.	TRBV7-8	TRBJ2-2	TGTGCCAGCATCATTAGGAAGACACTCGCGATCGGGGAGCTGTTTTTT	CASIIRKTLAIGELFF
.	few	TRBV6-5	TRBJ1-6	TGTGCCAGCAGTTACTCTCCGGAAGGTGGCTCACCCCTCCACTTT	CASSYSPEGGSPLHF
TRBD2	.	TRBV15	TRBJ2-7	TGTGCCACCAGCAGAGGGACTAGCCCGGCCGAGCAGTACTTC	CATSRGTSPAEQYF
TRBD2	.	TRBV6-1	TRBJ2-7	TGTGCCAGCAGGGAAGGACTAGTGAGCTCCTACGAACAGTGCTTC	CASREGLVSSYEQCF
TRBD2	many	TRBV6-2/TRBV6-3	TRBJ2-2	TGTGCCAGCAGTTACCAAATCGGGAGGGCGACCGGGGAGCTGTTTTTT	CASSYQIGRATGELFF
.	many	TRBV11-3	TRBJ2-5	TGTGCCAGCAGCCCAGACGGACAGTCAGTGGAGACCCAGTACTTC	CASSPDGQSVETQYF
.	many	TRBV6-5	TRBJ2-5	TGTGCCAGCAGTTACGCCCCCGGGGCGGGCCGACCGTCCCAGTACTTC	CASSYAPGAGRPSQYF
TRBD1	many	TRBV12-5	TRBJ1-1	TGTGCTAGTGGTTTGGTTCGACAGGGGGCCTGGAACACTGAAGCTTTCTTT	CASGLVRQGAWNTEAFF
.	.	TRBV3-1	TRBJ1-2	TGTGCCAGCAGCCAAGCAGGTGGGGGGCATGGCTACACCTTC	CASSQAGGGHGYTF
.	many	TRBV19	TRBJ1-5	TGTGCCAGTAGTATAGGAACAGGACCTAGCAATCAGCCCCAGCATTTT	CASSIGTGPSNQPQHF
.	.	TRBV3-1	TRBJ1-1	TGTGCCAGCAGCCAGCCTCTCTCCGGGTCGGAAGCTTTCTTT	CASSQPLSGSEAFF
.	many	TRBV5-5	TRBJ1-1	TGTGCCAGCAGCTCCCAAACCACTGAAGCTTTCTTT	CASSSQTTEAFF
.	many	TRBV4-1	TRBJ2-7	TGCGCCAGCAGCCAAGATATCAGGCAGGGCACAGCCGAGCAGTACTTC	CASSQDIRQGTAEQYF
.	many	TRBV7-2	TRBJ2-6	TGTGCCAGCAGCTCCCTTACCTCTGGGGCCAACGTCCTGACTTTC	CASSSLTSGANVLTF
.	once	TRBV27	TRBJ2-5	TGTGCCAGCAGTTCCTTAGGGGCTGCCCAGACCCAGTACTTC	CASSSLGAAQTQYF
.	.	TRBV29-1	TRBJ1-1	TGCAGCGTTGTTGTCCGGGGCACTGAAGCTTTCTTT	CSVVVRGTEAFF
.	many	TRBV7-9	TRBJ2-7	TGTGCCAGCAGCTTAGCGCGCGCGGGGGAGCAGTACTTC	CASSLARAGEQYF
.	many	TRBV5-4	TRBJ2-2	TGTGCCAGCAGCCACGGACTTAACACCGGGGAGCTGTTTTTT	CASSHGLNTGELFF
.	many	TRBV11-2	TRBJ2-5	TGTGCCAGCAGCTCGTCAAGGGGAGTAGCAGAAGAGACCCAGTACTTC	CASSSSRGVAEETQYF